This T cell receptor beta chain was found in a study of blood T cell repertoires in COVID-19. Assay: immunoSEQ multiplex PCR; the TCRdb copy retains only in-frame clones and omits some. This sample has tens of thousands of clones; 89% occur once, and the top ten carry less than 50%. Germline CDR1 and CDR2: SGHAT and FQNNGV. The ends were cut back, 2 bases at V and 4 bases at J, with 12 bases in the middle. The CDR3 totals 15 residues. The sequencing input was peripheral blood. The clonotype was recovered from a woman aged 60-75 years with COVID-19, enrolled during active disease. J is TRBJ1-3 and V is TRBV11-2; tentatively, D is TRBD1 (6 bases). The CDR3 DNA follows: TGTGCCAGCAGCTTAACAGGGATGGACGGAAACACCATATATTTT. The encoded protein is CASSLTGMDGNTIYF.